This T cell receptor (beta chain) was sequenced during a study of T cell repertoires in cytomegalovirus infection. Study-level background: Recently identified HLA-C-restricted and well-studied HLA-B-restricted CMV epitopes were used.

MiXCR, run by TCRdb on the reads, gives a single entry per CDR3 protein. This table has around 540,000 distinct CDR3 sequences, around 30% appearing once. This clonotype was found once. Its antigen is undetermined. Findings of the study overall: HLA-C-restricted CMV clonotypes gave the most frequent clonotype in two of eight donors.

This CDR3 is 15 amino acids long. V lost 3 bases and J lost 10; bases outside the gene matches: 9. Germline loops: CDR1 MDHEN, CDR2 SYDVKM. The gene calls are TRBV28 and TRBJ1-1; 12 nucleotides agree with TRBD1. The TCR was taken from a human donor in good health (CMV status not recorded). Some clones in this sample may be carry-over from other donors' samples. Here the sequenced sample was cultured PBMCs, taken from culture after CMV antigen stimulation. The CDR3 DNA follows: TGTGCCAGCAGTTTGGGACAGGGGGCTGGAAAGGGAGCTTTCTTT. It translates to CASSLGQGAGKGAFF.